Sequencing of this T cell receptor beta chain was carried out in a study of CXCR3-negative and CXCR3-positive naive CD8 T cells. General observations from the study: Naive CXCR3-positive and CXCR3-negative cells shared similar TRBV-TRBJ usage, unlike memory cells. Naive cells with CXCR3 showed TRB CDR3s that were more hydrophobic than those in CXCR3-negative naive cells.

Concerning this clonotype itself: Its antigen is unknown.

With UMI labels, 5' RACE was used to prepare the TRB cDNA libraries. Using the 5' RACE reads, TCRdb records one entry per CDR3 protein without DNA. Its listing shows some 68,000 distinct CDR3 sequences. The CDR3 totals 18 residues. Germline V lookup: CDR1 SQVTM, CDR2 ANQGSEA. Phenotypically, naive CD8+ T cells corresponded to CD45RO-CCR7+CD27+CD95-. This TCR came from a human donor in good health. Some clones in this sample may be carry-over from other donors' samples. The chain combines TRBV29-1 with TRBJ2-1; without DNA, the TCRdb call of TRBD2 cannot be checked. The sequencing input was naive CXCR3+ CD8+ T cells from blood. Specified subset: CD45RO-CCR7+CD27+CD95- naive CD8+ T cells expressing CXCR3 (TNR3+). The CDR3 region is CSVDGTSGRHYSYNEQFF.